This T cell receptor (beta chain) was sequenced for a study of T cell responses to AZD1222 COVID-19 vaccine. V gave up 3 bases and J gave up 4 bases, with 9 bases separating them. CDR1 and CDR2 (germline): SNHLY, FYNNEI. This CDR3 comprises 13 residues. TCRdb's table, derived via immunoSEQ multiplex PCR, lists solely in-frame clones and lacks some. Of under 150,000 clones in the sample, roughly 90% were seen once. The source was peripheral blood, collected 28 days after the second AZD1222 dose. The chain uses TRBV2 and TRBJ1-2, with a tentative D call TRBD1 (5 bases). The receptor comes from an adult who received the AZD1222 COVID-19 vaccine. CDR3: CASSEVGGYGYTF. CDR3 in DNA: TGTGCCAGCAGTGAGGTCGGGGGCTATGGCTACACCTTC.